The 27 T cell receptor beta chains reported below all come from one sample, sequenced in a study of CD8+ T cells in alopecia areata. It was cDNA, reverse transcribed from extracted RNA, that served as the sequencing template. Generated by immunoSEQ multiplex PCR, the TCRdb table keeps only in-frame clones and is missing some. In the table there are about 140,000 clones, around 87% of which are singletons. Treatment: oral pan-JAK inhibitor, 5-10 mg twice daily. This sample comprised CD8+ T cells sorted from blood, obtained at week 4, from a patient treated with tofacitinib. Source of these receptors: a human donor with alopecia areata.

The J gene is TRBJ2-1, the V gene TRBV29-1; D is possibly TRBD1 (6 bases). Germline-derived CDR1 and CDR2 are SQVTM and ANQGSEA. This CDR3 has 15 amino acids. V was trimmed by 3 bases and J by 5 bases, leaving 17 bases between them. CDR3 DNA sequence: TGCAGCGTTGAGGGTCCTCGACAGGCCGACAATGAGCAGTTCTTC. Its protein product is CSVEGPRQADNEQFF.

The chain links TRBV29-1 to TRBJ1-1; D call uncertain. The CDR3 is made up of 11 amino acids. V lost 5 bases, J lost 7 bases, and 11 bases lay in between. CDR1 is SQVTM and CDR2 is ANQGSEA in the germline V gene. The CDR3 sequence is CSVSDGLEAFF. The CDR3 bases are TGCAGCGTTTCCGACGGTCTTGAAGCTTTCTTT.

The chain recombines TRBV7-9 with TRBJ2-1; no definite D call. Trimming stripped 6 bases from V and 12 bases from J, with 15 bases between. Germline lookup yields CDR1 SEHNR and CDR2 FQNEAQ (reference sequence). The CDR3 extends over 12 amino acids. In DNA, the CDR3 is TGTGCCAGCAGGACACAAGACGTTGCGCAGTTCTTC. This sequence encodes CASRTQDVAQFF.

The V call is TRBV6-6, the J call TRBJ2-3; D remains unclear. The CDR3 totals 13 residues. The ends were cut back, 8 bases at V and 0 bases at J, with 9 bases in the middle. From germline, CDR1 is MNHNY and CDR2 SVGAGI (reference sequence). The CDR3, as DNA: TGTGCCAGCCAGACGAGGAGCACAGATACGCAGTATTTT. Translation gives CASQTRSTDTQYF.

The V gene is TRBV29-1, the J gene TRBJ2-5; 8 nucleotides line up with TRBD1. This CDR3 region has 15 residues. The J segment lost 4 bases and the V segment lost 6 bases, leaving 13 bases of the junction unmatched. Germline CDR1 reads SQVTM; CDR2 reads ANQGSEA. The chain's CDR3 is CSVKARGPRGETQYF. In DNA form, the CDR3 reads TGCAGCGTCAAGGCCAGGGGGCCCAGAGGAGAGACCCAGTACTTC.

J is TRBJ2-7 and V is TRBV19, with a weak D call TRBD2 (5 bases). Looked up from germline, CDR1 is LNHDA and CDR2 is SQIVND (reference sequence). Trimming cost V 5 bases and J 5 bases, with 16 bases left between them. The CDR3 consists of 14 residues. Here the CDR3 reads CASSPWTGSDEQYF. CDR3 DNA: TGTGCCAGTAGTCCCTGGACGGGGTCGGACGAGCAGTACTTC.

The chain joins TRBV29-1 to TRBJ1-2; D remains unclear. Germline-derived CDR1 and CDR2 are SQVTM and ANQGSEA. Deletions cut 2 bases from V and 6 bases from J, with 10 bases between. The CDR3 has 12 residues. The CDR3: CSVEMGVDGYTF. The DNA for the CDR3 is TGCAGCGTTGAAATGGGAGTTGATGGCTACACCTTC.

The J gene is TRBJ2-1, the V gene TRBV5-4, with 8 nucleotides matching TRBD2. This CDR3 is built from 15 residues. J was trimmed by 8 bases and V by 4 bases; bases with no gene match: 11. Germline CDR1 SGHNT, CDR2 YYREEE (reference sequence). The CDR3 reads CASSGGTRGSDEQFF. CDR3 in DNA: TGTGCCAGCAGCGGCGGGACTAGGGGGTCGGATGAGCAGTTCTTC.

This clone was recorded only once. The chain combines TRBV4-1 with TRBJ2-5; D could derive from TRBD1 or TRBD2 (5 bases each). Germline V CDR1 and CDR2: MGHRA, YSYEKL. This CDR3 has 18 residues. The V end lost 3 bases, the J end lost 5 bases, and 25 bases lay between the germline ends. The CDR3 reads CASSQSNTGTSNTETQYF. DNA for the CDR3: TGCGCCAGCAGCCAGTCCAATACCGGGACGTCGAATACGGAGACCCAGTACTTC.

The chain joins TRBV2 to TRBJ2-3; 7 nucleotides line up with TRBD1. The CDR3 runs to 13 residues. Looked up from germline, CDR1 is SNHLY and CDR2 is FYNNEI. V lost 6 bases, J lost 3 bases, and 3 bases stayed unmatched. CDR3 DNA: TGTGCCAGCAGGACGGGACAGACAGATACGCAGTATTTT. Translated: CASRTGQTDTQYF.

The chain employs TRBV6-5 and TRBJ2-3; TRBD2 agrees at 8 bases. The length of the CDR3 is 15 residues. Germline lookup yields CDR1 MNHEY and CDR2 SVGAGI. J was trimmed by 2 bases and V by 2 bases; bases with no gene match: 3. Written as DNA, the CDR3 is TGTGCCAGCAGTTACACAGCGGGGGCCACAGATACGCAGTATTTT. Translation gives CASSYTAGATDTQYF.

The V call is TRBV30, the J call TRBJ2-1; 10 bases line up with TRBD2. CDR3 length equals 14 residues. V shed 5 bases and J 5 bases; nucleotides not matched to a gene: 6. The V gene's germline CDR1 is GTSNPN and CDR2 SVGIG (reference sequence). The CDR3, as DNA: TGTGCCTGGGATGTAGCGGGAGGCGACAATGAGCAGTTCTTC. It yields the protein CAWDVAGGDNEQFF.

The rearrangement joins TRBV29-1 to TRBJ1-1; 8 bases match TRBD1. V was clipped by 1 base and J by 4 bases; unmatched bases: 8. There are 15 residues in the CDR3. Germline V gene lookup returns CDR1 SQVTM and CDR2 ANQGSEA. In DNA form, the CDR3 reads TGCAGCGTTGAAGGTGACAGGGGCGTTGGCACTGAAGCTTTCTTT. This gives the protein CSVEGDRGVGTEAFF.

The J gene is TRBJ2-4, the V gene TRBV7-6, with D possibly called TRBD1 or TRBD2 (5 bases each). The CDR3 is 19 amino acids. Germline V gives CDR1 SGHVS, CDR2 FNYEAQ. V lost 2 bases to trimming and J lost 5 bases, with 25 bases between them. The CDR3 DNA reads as TGTGCCAGCAGCTTAAAATCCCTGGGGACGAGAACTGACCAAAACATTCAGTACTTC. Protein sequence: CASSLKSLGTRTDQNIQYF.

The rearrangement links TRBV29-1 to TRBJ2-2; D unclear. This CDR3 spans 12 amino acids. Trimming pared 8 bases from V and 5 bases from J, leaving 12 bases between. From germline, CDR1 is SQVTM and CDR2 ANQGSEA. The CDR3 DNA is TGCAGCACGGCTAGACCAACCGGGGAGCTGTTTTTT. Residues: CSTARPTGELFF.

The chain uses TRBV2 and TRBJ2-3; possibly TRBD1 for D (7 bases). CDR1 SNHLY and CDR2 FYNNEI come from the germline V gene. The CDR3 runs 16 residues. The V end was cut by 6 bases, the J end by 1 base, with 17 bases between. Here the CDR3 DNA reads TGTGCCAGCAGGGGGAGGACAGGCCGGGGCACAGATACGCAGTATTTT. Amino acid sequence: CASRGRTGRGTDTQYF.

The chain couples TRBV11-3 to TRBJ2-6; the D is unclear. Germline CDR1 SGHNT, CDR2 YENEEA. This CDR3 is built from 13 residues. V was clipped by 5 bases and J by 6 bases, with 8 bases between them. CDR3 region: CASSPRSANVLTF. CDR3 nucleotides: TGTGCCAGCAGCCCCCGATCGGCCAACGTCCTGACTTTC.

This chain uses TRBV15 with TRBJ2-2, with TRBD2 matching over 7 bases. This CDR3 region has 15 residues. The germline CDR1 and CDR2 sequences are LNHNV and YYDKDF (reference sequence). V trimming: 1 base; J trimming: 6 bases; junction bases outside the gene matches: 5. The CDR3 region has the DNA TGTGCCACCAGCAGAGCCCGGGAGGCAGCCGGGGAGCTGTTTTTT. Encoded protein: CATSRAREAAGELFF.

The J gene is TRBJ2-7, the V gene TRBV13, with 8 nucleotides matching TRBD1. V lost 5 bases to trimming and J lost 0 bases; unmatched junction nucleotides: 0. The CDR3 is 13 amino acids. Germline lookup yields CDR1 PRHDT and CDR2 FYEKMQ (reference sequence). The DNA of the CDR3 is TGTGCCAGCAGCGGACAGGGCTCCTACGAGCAGTACTTC. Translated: CASSGQGSYEQYF.

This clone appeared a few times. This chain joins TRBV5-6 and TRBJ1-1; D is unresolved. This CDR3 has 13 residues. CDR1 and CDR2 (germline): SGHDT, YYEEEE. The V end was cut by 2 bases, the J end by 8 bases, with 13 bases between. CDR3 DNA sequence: TGTGCCAGCAGCTTCGGAAGCTATGACGAAGCTTTCTTT. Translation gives CASSFGSYDEAFF.

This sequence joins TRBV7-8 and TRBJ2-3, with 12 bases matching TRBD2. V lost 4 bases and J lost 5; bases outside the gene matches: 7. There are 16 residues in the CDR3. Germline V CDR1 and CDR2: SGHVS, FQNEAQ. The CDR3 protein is CASSSRLAGVRDTQYF. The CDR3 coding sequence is TGTGCCAGCAGCTCCAGACTAGCGGGAGTACGAGATACGCAGTATTTT.

For the CDR3, the DNA is TGCAGCGTTGGGACAGGATACTCTGGGGCCAACGTCCTGACTTTC. Encoded protein: CSVGTGYSGANVLTF. The chain recombines TRBV29-1 with TRBJ2-6, with 7 bases fitting TRBD1. The CDR3 has 15 amino acids. Per germline, CDR1 SQVTM and CDR2 ANQGSEA. Trimming cost V 4 bases and J 0 bases; bases outside gene matches: 3.

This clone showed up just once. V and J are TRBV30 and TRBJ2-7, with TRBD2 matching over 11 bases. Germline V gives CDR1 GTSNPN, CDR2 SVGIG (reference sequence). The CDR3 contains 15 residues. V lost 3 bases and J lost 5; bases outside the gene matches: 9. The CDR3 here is CAWSRELAGEDEQYF. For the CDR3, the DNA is TGTGCCTGGAGCCGAGAACTAGCGGGAGAAGACGAGCAGTACTTC.

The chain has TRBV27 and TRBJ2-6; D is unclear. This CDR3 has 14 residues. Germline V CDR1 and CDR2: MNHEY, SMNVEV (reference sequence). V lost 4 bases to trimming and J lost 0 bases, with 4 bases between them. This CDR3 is CASSWVSGANVLTF. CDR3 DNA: TGTGCCAGCAGTTGGGTCTCTGGGGCCAACGTCCTGACTTTC.

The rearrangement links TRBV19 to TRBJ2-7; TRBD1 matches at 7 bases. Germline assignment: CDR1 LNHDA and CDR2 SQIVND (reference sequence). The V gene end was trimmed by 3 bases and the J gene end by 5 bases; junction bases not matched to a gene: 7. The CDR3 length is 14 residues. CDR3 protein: CASSIIGGENEQYF. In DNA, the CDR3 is TGTGCCAGTAGTATTATAGGGGGCGAAAACGAGCAGTACTTC.

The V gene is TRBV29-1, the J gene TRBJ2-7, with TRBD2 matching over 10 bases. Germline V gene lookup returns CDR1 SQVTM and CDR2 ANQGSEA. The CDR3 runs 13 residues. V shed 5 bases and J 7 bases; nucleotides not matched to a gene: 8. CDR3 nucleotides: TGCAGCGTTTTTAGCGGGGGGCGACGAGAGCAGTACTTC. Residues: CSVFSGGRREQYF.

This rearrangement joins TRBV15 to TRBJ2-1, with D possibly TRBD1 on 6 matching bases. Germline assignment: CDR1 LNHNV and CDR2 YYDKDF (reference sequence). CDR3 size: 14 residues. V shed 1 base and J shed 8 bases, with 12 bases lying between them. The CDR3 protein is CATSRGTQGHEQFF. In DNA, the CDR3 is TGTGCCACCAGCAGAGGGACCCAGGGGCATGAGCAGTTCTTC.